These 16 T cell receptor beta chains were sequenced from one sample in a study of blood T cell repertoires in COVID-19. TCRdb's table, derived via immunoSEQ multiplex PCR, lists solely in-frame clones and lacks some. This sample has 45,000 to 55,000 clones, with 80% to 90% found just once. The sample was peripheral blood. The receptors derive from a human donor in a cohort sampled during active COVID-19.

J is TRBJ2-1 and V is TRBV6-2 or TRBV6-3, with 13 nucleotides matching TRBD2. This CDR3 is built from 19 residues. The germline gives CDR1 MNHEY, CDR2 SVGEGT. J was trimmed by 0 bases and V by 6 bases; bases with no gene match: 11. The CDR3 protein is CASSGGLAGVDTSYNEQFF. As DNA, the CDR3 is TGTGCCAGCAGCGGAGGACTAGCGGGGGTAGATACCTCCTACAATGAGCAGTTCTTC.

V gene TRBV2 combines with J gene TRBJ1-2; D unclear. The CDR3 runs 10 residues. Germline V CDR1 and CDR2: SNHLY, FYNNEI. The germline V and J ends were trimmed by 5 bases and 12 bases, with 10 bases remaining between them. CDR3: CASSMEVHTF. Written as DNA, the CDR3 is TGTGCCAGCAGTATGGAGGTTCACACCTTC.

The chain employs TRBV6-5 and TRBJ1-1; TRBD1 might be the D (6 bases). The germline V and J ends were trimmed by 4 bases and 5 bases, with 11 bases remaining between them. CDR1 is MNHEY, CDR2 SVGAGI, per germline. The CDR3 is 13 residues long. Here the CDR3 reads CASSSGVGTEAFF. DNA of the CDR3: TGTGCCAGCAGTTCAGGGGTAGGGACTGAAGCTTTCTTT.

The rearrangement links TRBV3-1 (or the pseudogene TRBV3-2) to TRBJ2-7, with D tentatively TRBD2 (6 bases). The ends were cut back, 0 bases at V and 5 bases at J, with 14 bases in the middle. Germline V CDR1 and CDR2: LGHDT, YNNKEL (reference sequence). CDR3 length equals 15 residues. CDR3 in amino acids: CASSQEGRERDEQYF. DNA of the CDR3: TGTGCCAGCAGCCAAGAGGGACGGGAGAGGGACGAGCAGTACTTC.

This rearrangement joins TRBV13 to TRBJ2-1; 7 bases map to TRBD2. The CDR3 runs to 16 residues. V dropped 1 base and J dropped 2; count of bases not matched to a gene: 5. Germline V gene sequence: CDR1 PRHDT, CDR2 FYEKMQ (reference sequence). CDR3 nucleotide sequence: TGTGCCAGCAGCTTAGTTTTAAGCGGGACCTACAATGAGCAGTTCTTC. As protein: CASSLVLSGTYNEQFF.

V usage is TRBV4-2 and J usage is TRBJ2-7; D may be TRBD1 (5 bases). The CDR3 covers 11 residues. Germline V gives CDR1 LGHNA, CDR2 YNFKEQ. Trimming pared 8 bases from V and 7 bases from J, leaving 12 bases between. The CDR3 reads CASRPRGEQYF. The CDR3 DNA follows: TGTGCCAGCCGTCCTAGGGGAGAGCAGTACTTC.

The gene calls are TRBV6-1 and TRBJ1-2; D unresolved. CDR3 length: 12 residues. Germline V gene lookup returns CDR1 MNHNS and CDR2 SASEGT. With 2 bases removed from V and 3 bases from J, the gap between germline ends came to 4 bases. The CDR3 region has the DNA TGTGCCAGCAGTGAATTCTACTATGGCTACACCTTC. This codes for CASSEFYYGYTF.

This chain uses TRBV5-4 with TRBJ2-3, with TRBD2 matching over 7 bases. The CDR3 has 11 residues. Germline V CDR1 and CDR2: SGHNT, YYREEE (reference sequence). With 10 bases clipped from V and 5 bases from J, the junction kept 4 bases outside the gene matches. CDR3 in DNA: TGTGCCGCGGGGGTTCGAGATACGCAGTATTTT. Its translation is CAAGVRDTQYF. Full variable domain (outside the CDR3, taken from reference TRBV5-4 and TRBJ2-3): ETGVTQSPTHLIKTRGQQVTLRCSSQSGHNTVSWYQQALGQGPQFIFQYYREEENGRGNFPPRFSGLQFPNYSSELNVNALELDDSALYLCAAGVRDTQYFGPGTRLTVL.

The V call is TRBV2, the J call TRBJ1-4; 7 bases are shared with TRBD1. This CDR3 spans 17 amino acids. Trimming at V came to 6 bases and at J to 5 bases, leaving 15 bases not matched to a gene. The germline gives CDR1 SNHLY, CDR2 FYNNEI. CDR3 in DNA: TGTGCCAGCAGCTTCGACAGGGAACACATTGCCAATGAAAAACTGTTTTTT. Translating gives CASSFDREHIANEKLFF.

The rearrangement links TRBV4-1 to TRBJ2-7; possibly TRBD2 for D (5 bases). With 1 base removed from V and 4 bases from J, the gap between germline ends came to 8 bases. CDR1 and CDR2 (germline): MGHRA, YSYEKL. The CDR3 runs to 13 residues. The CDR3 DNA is TGCGCCAGCAGCCAAGTGGACTCATACGAGCAGTACTTC. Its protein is CASSQVDSYEQYF.

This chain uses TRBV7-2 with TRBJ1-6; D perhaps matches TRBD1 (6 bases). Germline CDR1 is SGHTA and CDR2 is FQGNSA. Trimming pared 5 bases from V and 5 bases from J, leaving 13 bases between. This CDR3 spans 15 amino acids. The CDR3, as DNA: TGTGCCAGCAGCCAACGACAGGCCAATAATTCACCCCTCCACTTT. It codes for CASSQRQANNSPLHF. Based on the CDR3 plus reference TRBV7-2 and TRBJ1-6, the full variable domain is GAGVSQSPSNKVTEKGKDVELRCDPISGHTALYWYRQSLGQGLEFLIYFQGNSAPDKSGLPSDRFSAERTGGSVSTLTIQRTQQEDSAVYLCASSQRQANNSPLHFGNGTRLTVT.

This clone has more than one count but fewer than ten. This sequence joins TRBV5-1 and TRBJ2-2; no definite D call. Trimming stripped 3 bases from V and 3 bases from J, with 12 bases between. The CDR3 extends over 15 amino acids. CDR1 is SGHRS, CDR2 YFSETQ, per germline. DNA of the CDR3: TGCGCCAGCAGCTCGCTAGATTTCCACACCGGGGAGCTGTTTTTT. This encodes CASSSLDFHTGELFF.

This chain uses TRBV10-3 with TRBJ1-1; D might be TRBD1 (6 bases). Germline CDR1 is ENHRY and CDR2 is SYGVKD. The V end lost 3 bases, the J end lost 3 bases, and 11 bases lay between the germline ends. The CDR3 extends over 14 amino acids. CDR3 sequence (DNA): TGTGCCATCAGTGACCCTAACAGGGACACTGAAGCTTTCTTT. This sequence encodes CAISDPNRDTEAFF.

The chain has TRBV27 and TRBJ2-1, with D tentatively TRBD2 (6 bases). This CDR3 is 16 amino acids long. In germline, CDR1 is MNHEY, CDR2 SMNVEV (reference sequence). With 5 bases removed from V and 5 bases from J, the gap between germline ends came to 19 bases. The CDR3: CASSAGRGSLNNEQFF. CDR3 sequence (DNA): TGTGCCAGCAGTGCTGGTCGGGGGTCGTTGAACAATGAGCAGTTCTTC.

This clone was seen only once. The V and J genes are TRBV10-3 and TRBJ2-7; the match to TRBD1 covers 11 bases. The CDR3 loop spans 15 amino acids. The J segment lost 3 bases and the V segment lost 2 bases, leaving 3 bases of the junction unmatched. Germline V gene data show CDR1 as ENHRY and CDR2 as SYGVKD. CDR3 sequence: CAISEGGQGVYEQYF. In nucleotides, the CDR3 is TGTGCCATCAGTGAGGGGGGACAGGGGGTCTACGAGCAGTACTTC.

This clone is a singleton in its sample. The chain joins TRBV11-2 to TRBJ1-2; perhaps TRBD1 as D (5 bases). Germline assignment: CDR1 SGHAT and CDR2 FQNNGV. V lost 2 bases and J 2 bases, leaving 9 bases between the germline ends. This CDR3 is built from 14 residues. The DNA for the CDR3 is TGTGCCAGCAGCTTACAGGGTCCCAACTATGGCTACACCTTC. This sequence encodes CASSLQGPNYGYTF.